These T cell receptor beta chains were read from a single sample in a study of blood T cell repertoires in COVID-19. Clones were read by immunoSEQ multiplex PCR, and TCRdb kept only the in-frame ones, dropping some. The table records over 150,000 clones, more than 75% of them present only once. Input material: peripheral blood. The receptor set was obtained from a man aged 18 to 30 with COVID-19, enrolled during active disease. The CDR3 runs from the conserved cysteine through the conserved F or W. The size field is filled for only some rows; it gives once, few, many or a size class.

>TRBJ2-1|TRBV28|NA
CASELSHEQFF
>TRBJ1-5|TRBV9|NA
CASSDGQNNQPQHF
>TRBJ2-7|TRBV15|once
CATSSDSLGDHEQYF
>TRBJ2-2|TRBV4-1|NA
CASSRGYTGELFF
>TRBJ1-4|TRBV28|NA
CASSFSYRGTGTNEKLLF
>TRBJ2-7|TRBV18|NA
CASSPGPQSLYEQYF
>TRBJ2-7|TRBV10-3|NA
CAPGESRTYEQYF
>TRBJ2-7|TRBV7-9|NA
CASTPDYEQYF
>TRBJ1-2|TRBV14|NA
CASSQDRRVLYGYTF
>TRBJ1-6|TRBV4-3|few
CASSHVLGTGYSPLHF
>TRBJ2-7|TRBV24-1|NA
CATSDSRTGKYEQYF
>TRBJ2-1|TRBV7-9|NA
CASSLSPSEINEQFF
>TRBJ2-1|TRBV9|NA
CASSFSDLSEQFF
>TRBJ1-1|TRBV6-5|NA
CASSLTNRDTEAFF
>TRBJ1-5|TRBV24-1|NA
CATSGGDSNQPQHF
>TRBJ1-6|TRBV7-3|many
CASRRGQDNSPLHF
>TRBJ2-5|TRBV4-3|NA
CASSQDVDSDDEGQETQYF
>TRBJ1-3|TRBV24-1|NA
CATSERGSGNTIYF
>TRBJ2-5|TRBV9|NA
CASRPKVNRTKRETQYF
>TRBJ2-5|TRBV14|NA
CASSQDHSRRETQYF
>TRBJ2-1|TRBV7-6|NA
CASSPRLLSYNEQFF
>TRBJ2-7|TRBV7-9|NA
CASDRAPLGEQYF
>TRBJ1-2|TRBV30|NA
CAWSVGGAISFGF
>TRBJ2-7|TRBV14|NA
CASSPGLAGVYEQYF
>TRBJ2-5|TRBV7-2|NA
CASSSSGTPETQYF
>TRBJ2-7|TRBV13|NA
CASSWGTSGYEQYF
>TRBJ1-2|TRBV2|NA
CASSESAGLIYGYTF
>TRBJ1-5|TRBV6-2/TRBV6-3|NA
CASSYTDSYQPQHF
>TRBJ2-7|TRBV3-1/TRBV3-2|few
CASSQGSEQYF
>TRBJ1-2|TRBV15|few
CATSGTVYGYTF
>TRBJ1-5|TRBV28|once
CASSTYRDQPQHF
>TRBJ1-5|TRBV10-2|NA
CASSNTANQPQHF
>TRBJ2-7|TRBV7-3|NA
CASRKGLRSYEQYF
>TRBJ2-7|TRBV27|NA
CASSFPGTLTGTSGRALVVVQYF
>TRBJ2-1|TRBV7-3|NA
CASSPSGLGTYNEQFF
>TRBJ1-3|TRBV6-2/TRBV6-3|once
CASSYIGSGGNTIYF
>TRBJ1-1|TRBV7-2|NA
CASSLALDSWNTEAFF
>TRBJ2-1|TRBV9|NA
CASSRSGSEYNEQFF
>TRBJ1-4|TRBV19|NA
CASSDREKLFF
>TRBJ2-3|TRBV7-2|NA
CASSFLAGGGDTQYF
>TRBJ2-5|TRBV7-9|NA
CASSLREGAGWETQYF
>TRBJ2-2|TRBV5-4|once
CASSFPPGHETGELFF
>TRBJ2-1|TRBV9|NA
CASSEARLAGDNEQFF
>TRBJ2-2|TRBV6-5|NA
CASTPKNTGELFF
>TRBJ1-5|TRBV9|once
CASSVGSNQPQHF